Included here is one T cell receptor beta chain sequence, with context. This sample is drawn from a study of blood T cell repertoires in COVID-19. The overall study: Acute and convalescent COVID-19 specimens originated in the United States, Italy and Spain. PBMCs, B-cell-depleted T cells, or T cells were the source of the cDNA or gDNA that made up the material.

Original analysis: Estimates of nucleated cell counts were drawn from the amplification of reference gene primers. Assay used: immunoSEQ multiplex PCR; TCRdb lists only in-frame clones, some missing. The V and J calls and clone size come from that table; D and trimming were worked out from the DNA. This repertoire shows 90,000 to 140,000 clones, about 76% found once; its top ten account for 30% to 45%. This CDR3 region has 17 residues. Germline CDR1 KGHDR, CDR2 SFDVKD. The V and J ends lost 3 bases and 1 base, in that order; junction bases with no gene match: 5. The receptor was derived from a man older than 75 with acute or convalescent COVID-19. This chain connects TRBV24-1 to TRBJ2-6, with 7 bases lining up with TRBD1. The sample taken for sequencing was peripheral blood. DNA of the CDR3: TGTGCCACCAGTGATAGGACCAGGGGGTCTGGGGCCAACGTCCTGACTTTC. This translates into CATSDRTRGSGANVLTF.